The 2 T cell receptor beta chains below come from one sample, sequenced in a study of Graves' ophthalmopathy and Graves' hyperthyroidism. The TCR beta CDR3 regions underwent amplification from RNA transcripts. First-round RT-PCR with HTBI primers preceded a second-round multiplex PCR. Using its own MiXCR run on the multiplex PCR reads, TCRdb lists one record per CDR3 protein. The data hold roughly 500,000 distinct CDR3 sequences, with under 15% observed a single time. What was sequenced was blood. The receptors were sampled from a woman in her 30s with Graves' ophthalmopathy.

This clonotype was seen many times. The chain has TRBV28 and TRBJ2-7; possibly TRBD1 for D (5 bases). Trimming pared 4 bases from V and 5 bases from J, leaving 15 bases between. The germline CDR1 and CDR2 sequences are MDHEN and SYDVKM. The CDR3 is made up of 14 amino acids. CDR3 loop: CASSSTVLLHEQYF. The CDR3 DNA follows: TGTGCCAGCAGTTCGACAGTTCTTTTACACGAGCAGTACTTC.

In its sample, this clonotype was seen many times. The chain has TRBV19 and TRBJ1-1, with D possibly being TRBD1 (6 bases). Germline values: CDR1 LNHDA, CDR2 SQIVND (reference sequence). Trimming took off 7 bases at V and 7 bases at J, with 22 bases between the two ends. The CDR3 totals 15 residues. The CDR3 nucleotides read TGTGCCAGTATCGCCCAGACAGGAGGTTACGGTGAAGCTTTCTTT. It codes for CASIAQTGGYGEAFF.